This TCR beta chain derives from a study of T-cell memory formation after mild COVID-19. This clonotype appeared a few times. The J segment lost 4 bases and the V segment lost 8 bases, leaving 7 bases of the junction unmatched. Germline V gene data show CDR1 as SNHLY and CDR2 as FYNNEI. CDR3 size: 13 residues. TCRdb recomputed calls from the 5' RACE reads with MiXCR, one row per CDR3 protein. The sample records some 150,000 distinct CDR3 sequences, approximately 26% being singletons. What was sequenced was PBMCs or a T cell subset sorted from them (not recorded which). This sequence joins TRBV2 and TRBJ2-7; 8 bases line up with TRBD1. This clonotype was obtained from an adult woman who had mild COVID-19 (a few samples of this study predate the infection). Cell type and time point are not known. The DNA for the CDR3 is TGTGCCAGCGGACAGGGAGGTTCGTACGAGCAGTACTTC. Amino acid sequence: CASGQGGSYEQYF.